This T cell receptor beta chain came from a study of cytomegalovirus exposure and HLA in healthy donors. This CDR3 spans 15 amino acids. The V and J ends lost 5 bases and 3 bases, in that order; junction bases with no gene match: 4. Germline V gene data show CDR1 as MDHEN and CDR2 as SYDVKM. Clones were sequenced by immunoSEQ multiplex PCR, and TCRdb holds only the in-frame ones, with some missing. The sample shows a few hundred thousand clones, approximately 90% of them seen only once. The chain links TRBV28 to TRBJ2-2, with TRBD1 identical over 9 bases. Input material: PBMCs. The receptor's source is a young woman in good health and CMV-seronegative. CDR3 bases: TGTGCCAGCAGTCCACGGACAGGGGACACCGGGGAGCTGTTTTTT. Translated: CASSPRTGDTGELFF.